These T cell receptor beta chains were read from a single sample in a study of cytotoxic CD8 clonotypes in ibrutinib-treated CLL. The repertoire was sequenced with immunoSEQ multiplex PCR; TCRdb's copy has only in-frame clones and lacks some. This sample carries a few hundred thousand clones, 80% of them seen once, and the ten largest clones take approximately 7%. The sequencing here drew on PBMCs, taken before ibrutinib treatment. The receptors derive from a human donor with chronic lymphocytic leukemia. The CDR3 runs from the conserved cysteine through the conserved F or W. Each record gives: J gene, D gene, V gene, CDR3 DNA, CDR3 protein. D genes are given only for firm matches.

j_gene: TRBJ2-7
d_gene: -
v_gene: TRBV5-6
CDR3nt: TGTGCCAGCAGCTTTCTCCTGGCCTACGAGCAGTACTTC
CDR3aa: CASSFLLAYEQYF

j_gene: TRBJ2-1
d_gene: TRBD2
v_gene: TRBV18
CDR3nt: TGTGCCAGCTCACCCGGGACTAGCGGGACTATCGATGAGCAGTTCTTC
CDR3aa: CASSPGTSGTIDEQFF

j_gene: TRBJ2-1
d_gene: -
v_gene: TRBV7-9
CDR3nt: TGTGCCAGCAGCCCTCCTAGCGTAAAGGGGCCTTCCGATGAGCAGTTCTTC
CDR3aa: CASSPPSVKGPSDEQFF

j_gene: TRBJ1-4
d_gene: -
v_gene: TRBV4-2
CDR3nt: TGTGCCAGCAGCCAAGGGATTAATGAAAAACTGTTTTTT
CDR3aa: CASSQGINEKLFF

j_gene: TRBJ2-7
d_gene: TRBD2
v_gene: TRBV4-3
CDR3nt: TGCGCCAGCAGCCAAGATCCTAGCGGGAGATACGAGCAGTACTTC
CDR3aa: CASSQDPSGRYEQYF

j_gene: TRBJ2-7
d_gene: -
v_gene: TRBV6-5
CDR3nt: TGTGCCAGCGGTGGCAGCCTCTCCGAGCAGTACTTC
CDR3aa: CASGGSLSEQYF

j_gene: TRBJ2-3
d_gene: TRBD2
v_gene: TRBV9
CDR3nt: TGTGCCAGCAGCGCCAAACCCGGGACTAGCGGGAGGTCAGATACGCAGTATTTT
CDR3aa: CASSAKPGTSGRSDTQYF

j_gene: TRBJ2-5
d_gene: TRBD2
v_gene: TRBV11-2
CDR3nt: TGTGCCAGCAGCTCCCAAGCGGGGAATCAAGAGACCCAGTACTTC
CDR3aa: CASSSQAGNQETQYF

j_gene: TRBJ2-3
d_gene: TRBD2
v_gene: TRBV4-2
CDR3nt: TGTGCCAGCAGCCAAGGACTAGCGGGAGGTATAGATACGCAGTATTTT
CDR3aa: CASSQGLAGGIDTQYF

j_gene: TRBJ2-7
d_gene: TRBD1
v_gene: TRBV9
CDR3nt: TGTGCCAGCAGCGGGACCGGGACAGACTACGAGCAGTACTTC
CDR3aa: CASSGTGTDYEQYF

j_gene: TRBJ1-5
d_gene: -
v_gene: TRBV7-2
CDR3nt: TGTGCCAGCAGCTACTCAGGGGTAAGCAATCAGCCCCAGCATTTT
CDR3aa: CASSYSGVSNQPQHF

j_gene: TRBJ2-5
d_gene: TRBD2
v_gene: TRBV7-8
CDR3nt: TGTGCCAGCAGCTTCAATACCGGGACTAGCGGAGAGACCCAGTACTTC
CDR3aa: CASSFNTGTSGETQYF

j_gene: TRBJ2-1
d_gene: TRBD2
v_gene: TRBV19
CDR3nt: TGTGCCAGTAGTATTTGGTGGACTAGCAGTCATGAGCAGTTCTTC
CDR3aa: CASSIWWTSSHEQFF

j_gene: TRBJ2-1
d_gene: TRBD2
v_gene: TRBV5-6
CDR3nt: TGTGCCAGCCACGGACTAGCTTCCTACAATGAGCAGTTCTTC
CDR3aa: CASHGLASYNEQFF

j_gene: TRBJ2-1
d_gene: TRBD2
v_gene: TRBV14
CDR3nt: TGTGCCAGCAGCCAACCGGGCGGGAGAAGGGGCAATGAGCAGTTCTTC
CDR3aa: CASSQPGGRRGNEQFF

j_gene: TRBJ1-1
d_gene: -
v_gene: TRBV6-6
CDR3nt: TGTGCCAGCAGTCCATTGGTGACAGGCGGGGCTTTCTTT
CDR3aa: CASSPLVTGGAFF

j_gene: TRBJ1-5
d_gene: -
v_gene: TRBV5-6
CDR3nt: TGTGCCAGCAGCTTGGGAGGCAGGAACTATCAGCCCCAGCATTTT
CDR3aa: CASSLGGRNYQPQHF

j_gene: TRBJ2-5
d_gene: -
v_gene: TRBV5-1
CDR3nt: TGCGCCAGCAGCTTGGTTGGTAGCGGAGTCCAAGAGACCCAGTACTTC
CDR3aa: CASSLVGSGVQETQYF